This TCR beta chain was captured in a study of blood T cell repertoires in COVID-19. Overall study context: Sites in the United States, Italy and Spain provided acute and convalescent COVID-19 samples. Sources were T cells, B-cell-depleted T cells, or PBMCs; the material itself was cDNA or gDNA.

In the original workflow: From reference gene primer amplification, estimates of nucleated cell counts were derived. Assay: immunoSEQ multiplex PCR; the TCRdb copy retains only in-frame clones and omits some. D and trimming were read from the DNA, whereas the V and J calls and clone size are those reported in that table. The table has tens of thousands of clones, 88% seen once. Trimming at V came to 0 bases and at J to 1 base, leaving 6 bases not matched to a gene. The germline V gene has CDR1 SGHNT and CDR2 YYREEE (reference sequence). CDR3 size: 16 residues. Sequencing was performed on peripheral blood. The TCR originated in a human donor in a cohort sampled during active COVID-19. The chain combines TRBV5-4 with TRBJ2-5; 7 nucleotides line up with TRBD1. The CDR3 DNA sequence: TGTGCCAGCAGCTTGGACCCAGGGACAGCCCAAGAGACCCAGTACTTC. Translated, it gives CASSLDPGTAQETQYF.